This T cell receptor (beta chain) was sequenced during a study of T cell repertoires in cytomegalovirus infection. The overall study: In the study, CMV epitopes included recently identified HLA-C-restricted and well-studied HLA-B-restricted ones. It can be stated that public TCR beta signatures indicated CMV infection as well as a matching HLA type.

Broader study findings: Ex vivo, HLA-C-restricted CMV-specific TCR beta clonotypes prevailed over the rest of the response. Carriers of CMV plus the relevant HLA were identified by cumulative public TCR beta family frequency.

This clonotype was picked up one time. Its antigen is still unknown. Per germline, CDR1 LNHDA and CDR2 SQIVND (reference sequence). The CDR3 runs 14 residues. V shed 0 bases and J shed 7 bases, with 9 bases lying between them. Via MiXCR, TCRdb re-called the reads, giving one row per CDR3 protein. This repertoire shows around 540,000 distinct CDR3 sequences, around 35% found once; its top ten account for 15% to 20%. The TCR sequence derives from a human donor in good health (CMV status not recorded). Some clones in this sample may be carry-over from other donors' samples. J is TRBJ2-2 and V is TRBV19, with D maybe TRBD1 (5 bases). Sequences were derived from cultured PBMCs, sampled from culture after CMV antigen stimulation. The CDR3 nucleotides read TGTGCCAGTAGTATAGATCTGACAGTCGGGGAGCTGTTTTTT. Its protein is CASSIDLTVGELFF.